These T cell receptor beta chains were read from a single sample in a study of regulatory T cells in long-lasting Graves disease. In TCRdb, the multiplex PCR reads were re-called with MiXCR into one record per CDR3 protein. The sample records about 530,000 distinct CDR3 sequences, more than 15% being singletons. A further study also used this sample, focusing on T cells in Graves' hyperthyroidism and ophthalmopathy.

Sample: peripheral blood mononuclear cells (PBMCs), taken at new diagnosis, from a patient treated with antithyroid drugs. The source of these receptors is a woman aged 40 to 65 with Graves disease. CDR3s include the opening cysteine and the closing phenylalanine or tryptophan. D genes are given only for firm matches. Expanded clones get a size class; other rows say once, few or many, or leave the size out.

>16|few|TRBV5-6|TRBD1|TRBJ2-7
TGCGCCAGCAGCCAAGATATCAAACAGGGGTCCTACGAGCAGTACTTC
CASSQDIKQGSYEQYF
>16|many|TRBV5-1|.|TRBJ1-5
TGCGCCAGCAGCTTGAGTGGTAGGGACGGCAATCAGCCCCAGCATTTT
CASSLSGRDGNQPQHF
>14|.|TRBV7-9|TRBD2|TRBJ2-2
TGTGCCAGCACCCCTAGCGGGGTTTACGGGGAGCTGTTTTTT
CASTPSGVYGELFF
>13|few|TRBV19|.|TRBJ2-7
TGTGCCAGTAGTATCTCGGACTCCTACGAGCAGTACTTC
CASSISDSYEQYF
>15|many|TRBV10-3|TRBD2|TRBJ2-7
TGTGCCACCGGGACTAGCGGGGGGGCCGGAGGCGAGCAGTACTTC
CATGTSGGAGGEQYF
>16|.|TRBV13|TRBD1|TRBJ2-2
TGTGCCAGCAGCTCGATCGGGACAGGGTCACCCGGGGAGCTGTTTTTT
CASSSIGTGSPGELFF
>15|many|TRBV27|TRBD1|TRBJ1-6
TGTGCCAGCAGTGGGACAGGGTGGTGGAATTCACCCCTCCACTTT
CASSGTGWWNSPLHF
>18|many|TRBV5-1|.|TRBJ2-1
TGCGCCAGCATCCCAATTCCACCGACCGGGCCTAACTACAATGAGCAGTTCTTC
CASIPIPPTGPNYNEQFF
>17|.|TRBV11-2|TRBD1|TRBJ1-5
TGTGCCAGCAGCTTAGGCCTACAGGGGGGCCTTAATCAGCCCCAGCATTTT
CASSLGLQGGLNQPQHF
>14|many|TRBV5-1|TRBD1|TRBJ2-2
TGCGCCAGCAAGGGGACAGGGGGCACCGGGGAGCTGTTTTTT
CASKGTGGTGELFF
>15|many|TRBV2|TRBD1|TRBJ1-1
TGTGCCAGCAGGACCACAGGGGTGATGAGAACTGAAGCTTTCTTT
CASRTTGVMRTEAFF
>13|few|TRBV7-9|.|TRBJ1-1
TGTGCCAGCAGCCCCCGGGCTTTGGGCGAAGCTTTCTTT
CASSPRALGEAFF
>14|many|TRBV2|TRBD1|TRBJ1-5
TGTGCCAGCAGTACTCAGGGGGCCGGTGAGCCCCAGCATTTT
CASSTQGAGEPQHF
>15|many|TRBV12-3/TRBV12-4|.|TRBJ2-7
TGTGCCAGCAGCCCTATGTTTGCTTCTGGCTACGAGCAGTACTTC
CASSPMFASGYEQYF
>11|many|TRBV2|.|TRBJ1-1
TGTGCCAGCAGTGAACTTCCTGAAGCTTTCTTT
CASSELPEAFF
>14|many|TRBV3-1|.|TRBJ2-2
TGTGCCAGCAGCCCAGGAGAAGACACCGGGGAGCTGTTTTTT
CASSPGEDTGELFF
>17|.|TRBV28|.|TRBJ1-5
TGTGCCAGCAGTTCATCAGGGGCCAGGGCTAGCAATCAGCCCCAGCATTTT
CASSSSGARASNQPQHF
>13|many|TRBV2|.|TRBJ1-5
TGTGCCACCGAAGACAGCGGCAATCAGCCCCAGCATTTT
CATEDSGNQPQHF
>17|many|TRBV11-1|.|TRBJ2-2
TGTGCCAGCAGCCTCGGCCCGGGGTCCGGCTACACCGGGGAGCTGTTTTTT
CASSLGPGSGYTGELFF
>15|.|TRBV28|.|TRBJ1-5
TGTGCCAGCAGAGTCATCAGGGTAATTGATCAGCCCCAGCATTTT
CASRVIRVIDQPQHF
>14|few|TRBV14|.|TRBJ1-1
TGTGCCAGCAGCCAAGAAATGTGGAGCACTGAAGCTTTCTTT
CASSQEMWSTEAFF
>11|.|TRBV30|.|TRBJ2-1
TGTGCCTGGAGTATGAGAAATGAGCGGTTCTTC
CAWSMRNERFF